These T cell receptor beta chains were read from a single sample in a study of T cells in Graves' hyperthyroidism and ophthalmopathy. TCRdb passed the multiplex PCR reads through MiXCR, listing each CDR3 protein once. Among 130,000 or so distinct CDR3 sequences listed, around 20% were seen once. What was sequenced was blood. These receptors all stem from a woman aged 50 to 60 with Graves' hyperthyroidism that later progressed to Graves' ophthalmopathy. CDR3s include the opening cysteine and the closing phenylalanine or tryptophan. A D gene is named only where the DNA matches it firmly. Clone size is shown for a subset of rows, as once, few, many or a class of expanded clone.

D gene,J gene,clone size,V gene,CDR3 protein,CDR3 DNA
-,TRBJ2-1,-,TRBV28,CASSYSAGDYNEQFF,TGTGCCAGCAGTTACTCGGCGGGCGATTACAATGAGCAGTTCTTC
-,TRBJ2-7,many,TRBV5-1,CASSLGPGGAAYEQYF,TGCGCCAGCAGCTTGGGACCGGGTGGGGCGGCCTACGAGCAGTACTTC
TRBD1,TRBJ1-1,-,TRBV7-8,CASSHLGQGVHEAFF,TGTGCCAGCAGCCACCTCGGACAGGGGGTTCATGAAGCTTTCTTT
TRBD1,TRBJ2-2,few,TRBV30,CAWTIIQGPGELFF,TGTGCCTGGACCATAATACAGGGGCCCGGGGAGCTGTTTTTT
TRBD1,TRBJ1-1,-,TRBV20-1,CSARDTGGAFF,TGCAGTGCTAGAGATACAGGGGGAGCTTTCTTT
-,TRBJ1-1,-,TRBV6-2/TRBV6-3,CASSSASTEAFF,TGTGCCAGCAGTTCGGCCAGCACTGAAGCTTTCTTT
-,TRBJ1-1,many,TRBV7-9,CASLGHLNTEAFF,TGTGCCAGCCTAGGACACCTGAACACTGAAGCTTTCTTT
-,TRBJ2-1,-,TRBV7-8,CASSHPGRGPPRDEQFF,TGTGCCAGCAGCCACCCGGGGAGAGGCCCCCCTAGGGATGAGCAGTTCTTC
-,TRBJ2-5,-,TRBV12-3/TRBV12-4,CASSLASRVQTQYF,TGTGCCAGCAGTTTAGCGTCCAGGGTACAGACCCAGTACTTC
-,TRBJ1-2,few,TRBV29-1,CSVEDVPYGYTF,TGCAGCGTTGAAGATGTTCCCTATGGCTACACCTTC
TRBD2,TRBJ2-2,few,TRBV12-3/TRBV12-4,CASTPGGGARAGELFF,TGTGCCAGCACCCCGGGGGGGGGGGCGCGCGCCGGGGAGCTGTTTTTT
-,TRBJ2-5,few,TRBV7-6,CASSFSGQETQYF,TGTGCCAGCAGCTTTAGCGGTCAGGAGACCCAGTACTTC
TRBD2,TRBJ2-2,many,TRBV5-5,CASSLVASGDRGELFF,TGTGCCAGCAGCTTGGTGGCTAGCGGTGATCGAGGGGAGCTGTTTTTT
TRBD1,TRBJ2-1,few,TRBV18,CASSPGQGVMRQFF,TGTGCCAGCTCCCCGGGACAGGGGGTTATGCGGCAGTTCTTC
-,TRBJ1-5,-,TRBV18,CASSPTGEPQHF,TGTGCCAGCTCACCAACTGGGGAGCCCCAGCATTTT
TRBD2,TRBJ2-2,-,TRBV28,CASSLSGGRTGELFF,TGTGCCAGCAGTTTATCGGGAGGGCGGACCGGGGAGCTGTTTTTT
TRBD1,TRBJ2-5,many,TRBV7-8,CASSARARQGETQYF,TGTGCCAGCAGCGCGAGGGCCAGACAGGGAGAGACCCAGTACTTC
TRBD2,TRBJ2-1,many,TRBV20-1,CSAIRTSGVSNEQFF,TGCAGTGCTATCCGGACTAGCGGGGTTTCGAATGAGCAGTTCTTC
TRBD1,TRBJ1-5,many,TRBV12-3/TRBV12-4,CASRGQGNRGNQPQHF,TGTGCCAGCAGAGGACAGGGTAATCGGGGCAATCAGCCCCAGCATTTT
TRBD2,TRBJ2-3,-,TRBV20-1,CSGLAGGADTQYF,TGCAGTGGACTAGCGGGAGGGGCAGATACGCAGTATTTT
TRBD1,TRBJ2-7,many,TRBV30,CAWTHPGTAAYEQYF,TGTGCCTGGACGCACCCGGGGACAGCTGCCTACGAGCAGTACTTC
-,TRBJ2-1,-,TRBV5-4,CASSSGEADEQFF,TGTGCCAGCAGCTCTGGGGAGGCAGATGAGCAGTTCTTC
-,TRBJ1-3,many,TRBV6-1,CASSASGTYSGNTIYF,TGTGCCAGCAGTGCATCCGGGACATACTCTGGAAACACCATATATTTT
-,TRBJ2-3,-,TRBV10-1,CASSGPGLGGDTQYF,TGCGCCAGCAGCGGCCCGGGACTGGGGGGAGATACGCAGTATTTT
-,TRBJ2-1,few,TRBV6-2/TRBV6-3,CASIDYPNEQFF,TGTGCCAGCATCGACTACCCCAATGAGCAGTTCTTC
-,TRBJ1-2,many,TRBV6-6,CASSYGSSYGYTF,TGTGCCAGCAGTTACGGTTCCTCCTATGGCTACACCTTC
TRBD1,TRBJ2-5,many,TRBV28,CASCGTGGYETQYF,TGTGCCAGCTGCGGGACAGGGGGTTACGAGACCCAGTACTTC
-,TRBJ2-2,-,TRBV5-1,CASSLADHGELFF,TGCGCCAGCAGCTTGGCCGATCACGGGGAGCTGTTTTTT
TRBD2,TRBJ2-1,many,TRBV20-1,CSALRGARRTMGEQFF,TGCAGTGCTTTGCGGGGGGCTCGACGAACGATGGGAGAGCAGTTCTTC
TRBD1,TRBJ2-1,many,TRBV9,CASSVGTGTSGKRLTYNEQFF,TGTGCCAGCAGCGTAGGGACAGGGACGAGTGGTAAGCGCCTCACCTACAATGAGCAGTTCTTC
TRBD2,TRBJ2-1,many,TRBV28,CASRGWRTSGRNDEQFF,TGTGCCAGCAGAGGATGGAGGACTAGCGGGAGGAACGATGAGCAGTTCTTC
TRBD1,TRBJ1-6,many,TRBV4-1,CASSQVDRVNSPLHF,TGCGCCAGCAGCCAAGTAGACAGGGTAAATTCACCCCTCCACTTT
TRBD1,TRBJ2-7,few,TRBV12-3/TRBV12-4,CASRWTGFGEQYF,TGTGCCAGCAGATGGACAGGGTTCGGCGAGCAGTACTTC
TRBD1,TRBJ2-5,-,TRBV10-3,CAISEGANGDQETQYF,TGTGCCATCAGCGAGGGGGCGAATGGTGACCAAGAGACCCAGTACTTC
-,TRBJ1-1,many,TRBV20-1,CSARDLPTVSYTEAFF,TGCAGTGCTAGAGACCTCCCGACAGTCTCGTACACTGAAGCTTTCTTT
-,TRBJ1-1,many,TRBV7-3,CASSQQRNTEAFF,TGTGCCAGCAGCCAACAGAGGAACACTGAAGCTTTCTTT
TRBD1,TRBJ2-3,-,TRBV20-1,CSARPPGGAADTQYF,TGCAGTGCTAGACCTCCAGGGGGCGCAGCAGATACGCAGTATTTT
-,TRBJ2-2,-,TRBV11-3,CASSLTAGKNTGELFF,TGTGCCAGCAGCTTAACGGCGGGGAAGAACACCGGGGAGCTGTTTTTT
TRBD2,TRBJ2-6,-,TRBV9,CASSVGGGSGANVLTF,TGTGCCAGCAGCGTCGGGGGGGGATCCGGGGCCAACGTCCTGACTTTC
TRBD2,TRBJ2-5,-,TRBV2,CASRPTSGGKKTQYF,TGTGCCAGCAGACCCACCAGCGGGGGTAAAAAGACCCAGTACTTC
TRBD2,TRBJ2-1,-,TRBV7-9,CASSLVASGRALYNEQFF,TGTGCCAGCAGCTTAGTGGCTAGCGGGAGGGCCCTCTACAATGAGCAGTTCTTC
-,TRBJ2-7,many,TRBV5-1,CASSLKDGHEQYF,TGCGCCAGCAGCTTGAAGGATGGCCACGAGCAGTACTTC
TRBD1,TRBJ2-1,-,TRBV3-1,CASSQRPDRGNNEQFF,TGTGCCAGCAGCCAGCGCCCCGACAGGGGGAACAATGAGCAGTTCTTC
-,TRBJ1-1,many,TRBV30,CAWSPSLNTEAFF,TGTGCCTGGAGTCCCAGTTTGAACACTGAAGCTTTCTTT
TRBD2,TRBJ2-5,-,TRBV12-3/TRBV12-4,CASSLASGTAETQYF,TGTGCCAGCAGTTTGGCGAGCGGGACGGCCGAGACCCAGTACTTC
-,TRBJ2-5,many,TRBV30,CAWSVRGETQYF,TGTGCCTGGAGTGTAAGGGGAGAGACCCAGTACTTC
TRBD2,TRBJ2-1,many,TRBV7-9,CASSLGTSGDNEQFF,TGTGCCAGCAGCTTAGGGACTAGCGGAGACAATGAGCAGTTCTTC
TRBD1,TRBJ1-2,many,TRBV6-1,CASRLQGPNYGYTF,TGTGCCAGCAGATTACAGGGGCCTAACTATGGCTACACCTTC
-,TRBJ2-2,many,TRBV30,CAWSVTVGNTGELFF,TGTGCCTGGAGTGTAACCGTGGGGAACACCGGGGAGCTGTTTTTT
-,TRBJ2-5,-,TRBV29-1,CSVARDRATTGTQYF,TGCAGCGTTGCCCGGGACCGCGCGACCACGGGGACCCAGTACTTC
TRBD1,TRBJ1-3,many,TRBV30,CASGQSSGNTIYF,TGTGCCTCGGGACAGAGCTCTGGAAACACCATATATTTT
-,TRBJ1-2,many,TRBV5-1,CASSLDLGGYTF,TGCGCCAGCAGCTTGGATCTCGGGGGCTACACCTTC
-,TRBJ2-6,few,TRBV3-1,CASSHFGVSSSGANVLTF,TGTGCCAGCAGCCATTTCGGGGTTTCGAGCTCTGGGGCCAACGTCCTGACTTTC
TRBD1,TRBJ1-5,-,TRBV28,CASSSIRRDRRQSNQPQHF,TGTGCCAGCAGCTCTATTCGACGGGACAGGCGGCAGAGCAATCAGCCCCAGCATTTT